This TCR beta chain originates from a study of shared clonotypes between healthy human individuals. Generated by immunoSEQ multiplex PCR, the TCRdb table keeps only in-frame clones and is missing some. Among about 2 million clones listed, about 95% were seen once. The germline V gene has CDR1 SGHAT and CDR2 FQNNGV. The CDR3 runs 13 residues. Positively selected for CCR7, the CD45RO-negative cells used as naive CD8 cells excluded terminally differentiated effector memory CD45RA+ cells. This TCR was sampled from a man between 18 and 35 years old in good health. The chain couples TRBV11-2 to TRBJ2-7; 9 bases agree with TRBD1. Sequencing was carried out using naive CD8+ T cells sorted from blood. This chain's CDR3 is CAAGTGPSYEQYF. The CDR3 DNA reads TGTGCGGCCGGGACAGGGCCTTCCTACGAGCAGTACTTC.